These T cell receptor beta chains were read from a single sample in a study of T cell responses to AZD1222 COVID-19 vaccine. Using immunoSEQ multiplex PCR, the repertoire was profiled, and TCRdb retains in-frame clones only, with some absent. The sample has over 150,000 clones, approximately 93% seen once. The sequencing here drew on peripheral blood, taken 28 days after the second AZD1222 dose. The receptor set was obtained from an adult who received the AZD1222 COVID-19 vaccine. CDR3s include the opening cysteine and the closing phenylalanine or tryptophan. A D gene is named only where the DNA matches it firmly. Expanded clones get a size class; other rows say once, few or many, or leave the size out.

V gene	clone size	D gene	J gene	CDR3 length	CDR3 protein	CDR3 DNA
TRBV7-9	NA	TRBD1	TRBJ1-1	14	CASSPDRANTEAFF	TGTGCCAGCAGCCCAGACAGGGCCAACACTGAAGCTTTCTTT
TRBV11-2	NA	NA	TRBJ2-1	13	CASSFPGRYEQFF	TGTGCCAGCAGCTTTCCAGGGCGATATGAGCAGTTCTTC
TRBV4-2	NA	NA	TRBJ1-1	14	CASSQDGERSEAFF	TGTGCCAGCAGCCAAGATGGGGAGAGGTCTGAAGCTTTCTTT
TRBV6-1	NA	NA	TRBJ1-2	15	CASSDSGFVGYGYTF	TGTGCCAGCAGTGATTCAGGATTTGTGGGCTATGGCTACACCTTC
TRBV6-1	NA	NA	TRBJ1-2	13	CASSEAGFRGYTF	TGTGCCAGCAGTGAAGCAGGCTTTCGTGGCTACACCTTC
TRBV9	NA	NA	TRBJ2-1	16	CASSVASQHIYNEQFF	TGTGCCAGCAGCGTAGCCTCACAGCATATCTACAATGAGCAGTTCTTC
TRBV5-4	once	NA	TRBJ2-2	16	CASSAPGTANTGELFF	TGTGCCAGCAGCGCACCCGGGACCGCGAACACCGGGGAGCTGTTTTTT
TRBV28	once	TRBD2	TRBJ2-7	16	CASSIRQGTSPYEQYF	TGTGCCAGCAGCATACGACAAGGGACTAGTCCCTACGAGCAGTACTTC
TRBV9	NA	NA	TRBJ1-5	13	CASSVGRAQPQHF	TGTGCCAGCAGCGTAGGCAGGGCTCAGCCCCAGCATTTT
TRBV2	NA	TRBD1	TRBJ1-3	14	CARGTGGTGNTIYF	TGTGCCAGGGGAACAGGGGGCACTGGAAACACCATATATTTT
TRBV24-1	NA	TRBD1	TRBJ1-2	15	CATSDAGTGLYGYTF	TGTGCCACCAGTGATGCCGGGACAGGGCTCTATGGCTACACCTTC
TRBV5-1	few	NA	TRBJ1-1	16	CASSLNIGQLNTEAFF	TGCGCCAGCAGCTTAAATATCGGACAGCTCAACACTGAAGCTTTCTTT
TRBV7-9	NA	NA	TRBJ1-3	14	CASSLVYSGNTIYF	TGTGCCAGCAGCTTAGTATACTCTGGAAACACCATATATTTT
TRBV6-6	NA	NA	TRBJ2-7	14	CASRLRDNSYEQYF	TGTGCCAGCAGGCTCCGGGACAACTCCTACGAGCAGTACTTC
TRBV6-5	NA	TRBD1	TRBJ2-2	14	CASTTRQGTGELFF	TGTGCCAGCACCACGAGACAGGGGACCGGGGAGCTGTTTTTT
TRBV11-1	NA	TRBD1	TRBJ1-4	14	CASSSTGVNEKLFF	TGTGCCAGCAGCTCGACAGGGGTCAATGAAAAACTGTTTTTT
TRBV14	NA	NA	TRBJ2-2	14	CASSLLGGAGELFF	TGTGCCAGCAGCCTCCTAGGTGGAGCCGGGGAGCTGTTTTTT
TRBV5-6	NA	NA	TRBJ2-7	14	CASSLGAGFYEQYF	TGTGCCAGCAGCTTGGGGGCGGGATTCTACGAGCAGTACTTC
TRBV7-3	once	NA	TRBJ2-5	15	CASSHGAGSQETQYF	TGTGCCAGCAGCCATGGCGCCGGTAGTCAAGAGACCCAGTACTTC
TRBV28	NA	NA	TRBJ2-1	15	CASSLWAGSGSEQFF	TGTGCCAGCAGTTTATGGGCAGGGTCGGGGAGTGAGCAGTTCTTC
TRBV5-6	NA	NA	TRBJ1-4	13	CASSLGGYEKLFF	TGTGCCAGCAGCTTGGGTGGTTATGAAAAACTGTTTTTT
TRBV9	NA	NA	TRBJ2-1	15	CASSVSEGRGDEQFF	TGTGCCAGCAGCGTATCCGAGGGAAGGGGCGATGAGCAGTTCTTC
TRBV5-6	NA	NA	TRBJ1-2	18	CASIESPAGTLLNYGYTF	TGTGCCAGCATCGAATCGCCCGCCGGGACCTTACTCAACTATGGCTACACCTTC
TRBV7-8	NA	NA	TRBJ1-5	17	CASSTRLPESSNQPQHF	TGTGCCAGCAGCACCCGACTCCCCGAGTCTAGCAATCAGCCCCAGCATTTT
TRBV5-5	NA	NA	TRBJ1-1	13	CASSGTSNTEAFF	TGTGCCAGCAGCGGGACATCGAACACTGAAGCTTTCTTT
TRBV5-6	NA	NA	TRBJ2-6	17	CASSFPQIPSGANVLTF	TGTGCCAGCAGCTTTCCCCAGATTCCCTCTGGGGCCAACGTCCTGACTTTC
TRBV2	NA	NA	TRBJ1-1	14	CASSEAGINTEAFF	TGTGCCAGCAGTGAAGCGGGTATTAACACTGAAGCTTTCTTT
TRBV29-1	NA	TRBD1	TRBJ1-1	12	CSAEDRGPEAFF	TGCAGCGCGGAAGACAGGGGCCCTGAAGCTTTCTTT
TRBV9	once	NA	TRBJ1-1	15	CASSVDARGNAEAFF	TGTGCCAGCAGCGTAGACGCCAGGGGTAACGCTGAAGCTTTCTTT
TRBV7-3	NA	TRBD1	TRBJ1-2	14	CASSPTGEGYGYTF	TGTGCCAGCAGCCCCACAGGGGAGGGCTATGGCTACACCTTC
TRBV19	NA	TRBD2	TRBJ2-3	15	CASSGSGTSTDTQYF	TGTGCCAGTAGTGGTAGCGGGACTTCAACAGATACGCAGTATTTT
TRBV5-6	NA	TRBD1	TRBJ1-2	14	CASSTLTGRYGYTF	TGTGCCAGCAGCACGTTGACAGGGCGCTATGGCTACACCTTC
TRBV14	NA	NA	TRBJ1-4	12	CATRGSGEKLFF	TGTGCCACCCGGGGATCGGGTGAAAAACTGTTTTTT
TRBV6-6	NA	TRBD2	TRBJ2-2	17	CASSPRLAGDRRRELFF	TGTGCCAGCAGTCCGCGACTAGCGGGGGACCGTCGTCGGGAGCTGTTTTTT
TRBV24-1	NA	TRBD2	TRBJ2-7	13	CATSDSGTGGQYF	TGTGCCACCAGTGATTCCGGGACGGGAGGGCAGTACTTC
TRBV5-1	NA	TRBD2	TRBJ2-1	15	CASRDSGGTYNEQFF	TGCGCCAGCAGAGATAGCGGGGGGACTTACAATGAGCAGTTCTTC
TRBV10-1	NA	NA	TRBJ2-3	9	CAGTDTQYF	TGCGCCGGCACAGATACGCAGTATTTT
TRBV18	NA	TRBD1	TRBJ1-4	14	CASSRGTGDEKLFF	TGTGCCAGCTCACGCGGGACAGGGGATGAAAAACTGTTTTTT
TRBV3-1/TRBV3-2	NA	TRBD1	TRBJ1-1	14	CASSSRQGHTEAFF	TGTGCCAGCAGCTCCCGACAGGGCCACACTGAAGCTTTCTTT
TRBV5-1	once	NA	TRBJ1-5	14	CASSLYRANQPQHF	TGCGCCAGCAGCCTTTACAGGGCCAATCAGCCCCAGCATTTT
TRBV28	NA	NA	TRBJ1-1	13	CASSLIVNTEAFF	TGTGCCAGCAGTTTGATAGTAAACACTGAAGCTTTCTTT